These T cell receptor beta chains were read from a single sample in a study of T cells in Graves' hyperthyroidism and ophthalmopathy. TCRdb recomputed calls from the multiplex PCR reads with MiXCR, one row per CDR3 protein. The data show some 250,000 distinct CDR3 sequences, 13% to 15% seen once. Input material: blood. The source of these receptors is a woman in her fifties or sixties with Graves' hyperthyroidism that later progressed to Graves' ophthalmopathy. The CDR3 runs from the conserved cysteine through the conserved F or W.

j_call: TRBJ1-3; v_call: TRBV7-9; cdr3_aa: CASSLVLGGNTIYF
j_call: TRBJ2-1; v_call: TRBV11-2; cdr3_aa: CASSLVFGGTSPKQFF
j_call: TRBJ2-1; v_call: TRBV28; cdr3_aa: CASSTPRGSGRGSGFF
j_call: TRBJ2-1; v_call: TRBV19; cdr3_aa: CASEPSGYSYNEQFF
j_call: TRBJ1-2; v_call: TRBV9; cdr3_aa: CASSVGHASSLGYTF
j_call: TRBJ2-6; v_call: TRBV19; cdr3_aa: CASTRTGHSGANVLTF
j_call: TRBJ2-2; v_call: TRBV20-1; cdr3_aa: CSARGGTGELFF
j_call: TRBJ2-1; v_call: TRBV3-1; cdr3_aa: CASSQTSRGEQFF
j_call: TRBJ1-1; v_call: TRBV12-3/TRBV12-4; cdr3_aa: CASSFGLVAFF
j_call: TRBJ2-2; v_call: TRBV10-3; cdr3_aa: CATTTGSGTGELFF
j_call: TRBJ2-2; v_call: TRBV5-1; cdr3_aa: CASRARASGNPGELFF
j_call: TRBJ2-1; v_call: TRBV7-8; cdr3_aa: CASSTSAGSYNEQFF
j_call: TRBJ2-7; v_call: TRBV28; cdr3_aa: CASSTSSLGVYEQYF
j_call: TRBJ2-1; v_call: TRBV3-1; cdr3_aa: CASSDWTGHNEQFF
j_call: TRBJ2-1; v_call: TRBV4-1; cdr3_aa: CASSQGAGLHNEQFF
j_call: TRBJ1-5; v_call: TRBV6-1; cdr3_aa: CASSDTGFSNQPQHF
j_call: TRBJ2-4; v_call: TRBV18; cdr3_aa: CASSRGQRANIQYF
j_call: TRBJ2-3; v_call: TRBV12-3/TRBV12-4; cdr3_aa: CASSDISDTQYF
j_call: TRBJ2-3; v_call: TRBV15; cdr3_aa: CATSRDRGLFDTQYF
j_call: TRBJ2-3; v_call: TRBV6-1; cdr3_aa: CASKTREGIDTQYF
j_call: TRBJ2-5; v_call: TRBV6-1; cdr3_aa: CASSLGQTETQYF
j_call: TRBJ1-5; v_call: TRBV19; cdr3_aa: CASRREHSNQPQHF
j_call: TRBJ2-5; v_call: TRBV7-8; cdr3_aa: CASSLVFGGVSGETQYF
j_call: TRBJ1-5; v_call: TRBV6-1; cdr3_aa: CASRFWDQPQHF
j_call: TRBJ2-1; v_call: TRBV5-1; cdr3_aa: CASSTYLANEQFF
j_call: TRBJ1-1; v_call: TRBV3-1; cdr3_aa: CASSQDIGRRGDQAFF
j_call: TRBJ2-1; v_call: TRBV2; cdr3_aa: CASSEGHWTSYNEQFF
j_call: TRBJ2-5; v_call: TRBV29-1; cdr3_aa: CSANRGPSGTQYF
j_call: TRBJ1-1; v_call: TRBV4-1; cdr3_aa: CASSQVVKRGLRYPHMNTEAFF
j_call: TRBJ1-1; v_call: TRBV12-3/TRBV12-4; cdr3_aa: CASSFGQSIAFF
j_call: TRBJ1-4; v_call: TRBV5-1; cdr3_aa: CASSFGRGNEKLFF
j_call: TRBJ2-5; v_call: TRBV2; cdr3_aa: CASRATGGETQYF
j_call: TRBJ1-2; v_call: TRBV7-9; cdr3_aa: CASSSRGRYYGYTF
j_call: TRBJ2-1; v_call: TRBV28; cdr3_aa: CASSPRLTGWDYNEQFF
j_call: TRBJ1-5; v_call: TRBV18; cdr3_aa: CASSPQGSNQPQHF
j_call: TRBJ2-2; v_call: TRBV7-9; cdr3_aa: CASSRDTNTGELFF
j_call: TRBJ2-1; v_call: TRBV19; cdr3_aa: CASQRTSGNNNEQFF
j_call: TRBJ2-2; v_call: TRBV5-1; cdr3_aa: CASSWALRENTGELFF
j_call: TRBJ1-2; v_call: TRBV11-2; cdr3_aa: CASSLIKSGSWYGYTF
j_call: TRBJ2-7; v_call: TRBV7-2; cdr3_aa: CASSWDRLDYEQYF
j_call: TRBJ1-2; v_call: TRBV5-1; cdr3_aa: CASSPDLQGGNGYTF
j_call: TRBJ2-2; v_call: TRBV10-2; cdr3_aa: CASSGGQINTGELFF
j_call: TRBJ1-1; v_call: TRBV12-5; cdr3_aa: CASGPGPMNTEAFF
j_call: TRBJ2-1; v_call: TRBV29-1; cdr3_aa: CSVVASGSETITYNEQFF
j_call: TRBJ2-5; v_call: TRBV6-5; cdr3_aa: CASSYSPGQGGETQYF
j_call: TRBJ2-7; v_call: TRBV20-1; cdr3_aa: CSAGAGAYYEQYF
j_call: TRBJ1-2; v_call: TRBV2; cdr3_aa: CASSYLTAEDGYTF
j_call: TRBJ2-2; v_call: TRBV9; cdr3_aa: CASSPETWTGTNTGELFF
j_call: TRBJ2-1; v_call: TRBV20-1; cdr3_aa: CSAARDLYNEQFF
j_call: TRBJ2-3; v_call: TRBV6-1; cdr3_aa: CASSGSGTTSTDTQYF
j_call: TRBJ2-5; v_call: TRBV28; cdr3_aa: CASSLMPAETQYF
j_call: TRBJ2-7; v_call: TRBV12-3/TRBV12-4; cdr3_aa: CATNRGREQYF
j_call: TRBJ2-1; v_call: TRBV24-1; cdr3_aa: CATSDPNTSGNEQFF
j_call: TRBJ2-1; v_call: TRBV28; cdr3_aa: CASSHIQGKNEQFF
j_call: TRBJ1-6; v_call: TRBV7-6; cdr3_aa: CASSLEENSPLHF
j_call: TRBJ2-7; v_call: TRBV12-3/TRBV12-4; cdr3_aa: CASSLKESYEQYF
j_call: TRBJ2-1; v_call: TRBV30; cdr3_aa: CAWSPPGLSMPEQFF
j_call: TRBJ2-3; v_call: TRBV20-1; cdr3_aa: CSARTGTSGRGTDTQYF
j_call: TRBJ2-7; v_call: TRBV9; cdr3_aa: CASSVDDGTTYEQYF
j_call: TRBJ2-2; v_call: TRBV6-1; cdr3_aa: CASNPGGAAGELFF